The 29 T cell receptor beta chains listed next were all sequenced from one sample in a study of blood T cell repertoires in COVID-19. TCRdb keeps only in-frame clones here, not all; method: immunoSEQ multiplex PCR. The sample lists some 74,000 clones; approximately 87% were seen once. Sample: peripheral blood. These receptor sequences come from a woman aged 80 or over with acute or convalescent COVID-19.

This clone has just one count. This chain links TRBV27 with TRBJ2-6; TRBD1 matches at 8 bases. CDR1 MNHEY and CDR2 SMNVEV come from the germline V gene (reference sequence). This CDR3 has 18 amino acids. V shed 7 bases, J shed 4 bases, and the junction held 15 bases outside the gene matches. The CDR3 here is CASKGRQGAPRGANVLTF. The CDR3 DNA follows: TGTGCCAGCAAAGGTCGGCAGGGGGCGCCCAGAGGGGCCAACGTCCTGACTTTC.

The chain has TRBV6-6 and TRBJ1-3; 7 bases match TRBD1. CDR1 is MNHNY, CDR2 SVGAGI, per germline (reference sequence). The CDR3 extends over 15 amino acids. The J segment lost 4 bases and the V segment lost 6 bases, leaving 9 bases of the junction unmatched. Here the CDR3 DNA reads TGTGCCAGCAGGACCCAGGGGGTCGGCGGAAACACCATATATTTT. Amino acid sequence: CASRTQGVGGNTIYF.

The CDR3 loop is CASARQEQGQPQHF. CDR3 coding DNA: TGTGCCAGCGCAAGACAGGAACAGGGTCAGCCCCAGCATTTT. The chain combines TRBV2 with TRBJ1-5; tentatively, D is TRBD1 (6 bases). This CDR3 region has 14 residues. Germline V CDR1 and CDR2: SNHLY, FYNNEI. The germline V and J ends were trimmed by 8 bases and 6 bases, with 17 bases remaining between them.

The chain is built from TRBV5-1 and TRBJ1-2; 7 positions match TRBD1. Per germline, CDR1 SGHRS and CDR2 YFSETQ. V trimming: 3 bases; J trimming: 4 bases; junction bases outside the gene matches: 6. There are 14 residues in the CDR3. CDR3 amino acids: CASSSPGQSYGYTF. DNA of the CDR3: TGCGCCAGCAGCTCTCCGGGACAGTCCTATGGCTACACCTTC. Full variable domain (missing parts from reference TRBV5-1 and TRBJ1-2): KAGVTQTPRYLIKTRGQQVTLSCSPISGHRSVSWYQQTPGQGLQFLFEYFSETQRNKGNFPGRFSGRQFSNSRSEMNVSTLELGDSALYLCASSSPGQSYGYTFGSGTRLTVV.

The rearrangement joins TRBV5-6 to TRBJ1-1; D gene ambiguous. Trimming took off 0 bases at V and 5 bases at J, with 5 bases between the two ends. The germline CDR1 and CDR2 sequences are SGHDT and YYEEEE. The CDR3 runs 12 residues. CDR3 loop: CASSLVSTEAFF. The CDR3 coding sequence is TGTGCCAGCAGCTTGGTGTCAACTGAAGCTTTCTTT.

About this clone itself: Within the sample, other DNA sequences also encode this same CDR3. The V gene is TRBV29-1, the J gene TRBJ1-2; D gene unclear. Looked up from germline, CDR1 is SQVTM and CDR2 is ANQGSEA. The CDR3 runs 11 residues. The V end lost 3 bases, the J end lost 2 bases, and 4 bases lay between the germline ends. CDR3 in DNA: TGCAGCGTTGAGCTAAACTATGGCTACACCTTC. Protein sequence: CSVELNYGYTF. Drawing the rest from reference TRBV29-1 and TRBJ1-2, the complete variable domain is SAVISQKPSRDICQRGTSLTIQCQVDSQVTMMFWYRQQPGQSLTLIATANQGSEATYESGFVIDKFPISRPNLTFSTLTVSNMSPEDSSIYLCSVELNYGYTFGSGTRLTVV.

This chain uses TRBV11-3 with TRBJ2-7, with D uncertain. The CDR3 runs to 14 residues. The ends were cut back, 5 bases at V and 3 bases at J, with 14 bases in the middle. Germline CDR1 is SGHNT and CDR2 is YENEEA. CDR3 DNA sequence: TGTGCCAGCAGCCCCGCCGGCGGAAACTACGAGCAGTACTTC. Encoded protein: CASSPAGGNYEQYF.

J is TRBJ1-1 and V is TRBV11-1, with TRBD1 as a possible D gene (6 bases). V gave up 5 bases and J gave up 0 bases, with 13 bases separating them. The CDR3 runs to 15 residues. Per germline, CDR1 SGHAT and CDR2 FQDESV (reference sequence). The CDR3 loop reads CASSLYRELNTEAFF. The CDR3 DNA is TGTGCCAGCAGCCTCTACAGGGAATTGAACACTGAAGCTTTCTTT.

The chain couples TRBV3-1 (or the pseudogene TRBV3-2) to TRBJ1-1; D is possibly TRBD1 (6 bases). Trimming left V 3 bases short and J 3 bases short, with 14 bases between. Germline V CDR1 and CDR2: LGHDT, YNNKEL (reference sequence). The CDR3 totals 15 residues. The CDR3: CASSQGFDRHTEAFF. The CDR3 DNA is TGTGCCAGCAGCCAGGGCTTCGACAGGCACACTGAAGCTTTCTTT.

This chain uses TRBV7-2 with TRBJ1-1, with a possible D match to TRBD1 (6 bases). The CDR3 contains 15 residues. Trimming took off 1 base at V and 2 bases at J, with 11 bases between the two ends. Germline CDR1 and CDR2: SGHTA and FQGNSA. The CDR3: CASSLVAGGNTEAFF. CDR3 bases: TGTGCCAGCAGCTTAGTTGCGGGGGGCAACACTGAAGCTTTCTTT.

The J gene is TRBJ2-7, the V gene TRBV6-1; TRBD2 matches 9 bases. Germline assignment: CDR1 MNHNS and CDR2 SASEGT. V gave up 2 bases and J gave up 5 bases; unmatched junction bases: 16. The CDR3 extends over 18 amino acids. The DNA for the CDR3 is TGTGCCAGCAGTGAATTCGGGCCGCGGGAGGGGTGGTCGAACGAGCAGTACTTC. This encodes CASSEFGPREGWSNEQYF.

CDR3 residues: CASSRGAGVYEQYF. The CDR3 DNA sequence: TGTGCCAGCAGCCGAGGTGCAGGGGTCTACGAGCAGTACTTC. The genes are TRBV7-6 and TRBJ2-7, with D possibly being TRBD1 (6 bases). The V and J ends lost 5 bases and 3 bases respectively, with 14 bases between them. Germline CDR1 and CDR2: SGHVS and FNYEAQ. The CDR3 sequence is 14 residues long.

Worth noting for this clone: Other nucleotide sequences from this sample produce the same CDR3. The chain employs TRBV19 and TRBJ1-2; 12 positions agree with TRBD1. The V gene end was trimmed by 4 bases and the J gene end by 4 bases; junction bases not matched to a gene: 7. Germline loops: CDR1 LNHDA, CDR2 SQIVND (reference sequence). The CDR3 is 16 residues long. The CDR3 loop reads CASSRDRGPGGYGYTF. DNA for the CDR3: TGTGCCAGTAGTAGGGACAGGGGGCCCGGCGGCTATGGCTACACCTTC. Complete variable domain (other parts from reference TRBV19 and TRBJ1-2): DGGITQSPKYLFRKEGQNVTLSCEQNLNHDAMYWYRQDPGQGLRLIYYSQIVNDFQKGDIAEGYSVSREKKESFPLTVTSAQKNPTAFYLCASSRDRGPGGYGYTFGSGTRLTVV.

The V call is TRBV6-1, the J call TRBJ1-1, with D perhaps TRBD1 (6 bases). The CDR3 is 14 amino acids. V lost 1 base and J lost 6, with 12 bases in between. Germline V lookup: CDR1 MNHNS, CDR2 SASEGT. CDR3 region: CASSEVGAGAEAFF. DNA for the CDR3: TGTGCCAGCAGTGAAGTGGGGGCAGGCGCTGAAGCTTTCTTT.

V is TRBV19 and J is TRBJ2-7, with 10 nucleotides matching TRBD1. Germline values: CDR1 LNHDA, CDR2 SQIVND (reference sequence). Trimming cost V 5 bases and J 0 bases; bases outside gene matches: 10. This CDR3 region has 17 residues. The CDR3 sequence is CASSSRRGDRGSYEQYF. The CDR3 nucleotides read TGTGCCAGTAGTTCCCGCCGGGGGGACAGGGGCTCCTACGAGCAGTACTTC.

CDR3 sequence (DNA): TGTGCCTGGGCTCTGTTGACATATGAGCAGTTCTTC. Its protein product is CAWALLTYEQFF. The chain is built from TRBV30 and TRBJ2-1; D remains unclear. CDR3 length: 12 amino acids. CDR1 and CDR2 (germline): GTSNPN, SVGIG (reference sequence). The V and J ends lost 5 bases and 8 bases respectively, with 13 bases between them.

V usage is TRBV12-5 and J usage is TRBJ1-5, with 7 bases identical to TRBD1. The V gene's germline CDR1 is LGHNT and CDR2 FRNRAP. V shed 7 bases and J 0 bases; nucleotides not matched to a gene: 6. CDR3 size: 15 residues. The CDR3 bases are TGTGCTAGTGTTAGACAGGGATCTAGCAATCAGCCCCAGCATTTT. Residues: CASVRQGSSNQPQHF.

The genes are TRBV11-2 and TRBJ2-2, with unresolved D. V shed 5 bases and J shed 7 bases, with 14 bases lying between them. This CDR3 spans 14 amino acids. Germline assignment: CDR1 SGHAT and CDR2 FQNNGV. The CDR3 DNA sequence: TGTGCCAGCAGCCGTACCATGAGCCTCGGGGAGCTGTTTTTT. Protein: CASSRTMSLGELFF.

The chain links TRBV3-1 (or the pseudogene TRBV3-2) to TRBJ2-3; tentatively, D is TRBD2 (6 bases). The V gene lost 1 base and the J gene lost 0 bases, with 14 bases spanning the gap. Germline lookup yields CDR1 LGHDT and CDR2 YNNKEL (reference sequence). The CDR3 runs 17 residues. The CDR3 sequence is CASSQGQTGTSTDTQYF. The CDR3, as DNA: TGTGCCAGCAGCCAAGGACAGACCGGGACTAGCACAGATACGCAGTATTTT.

V and J are TRBV6-1 and TRBJ2-7, with 8 bases fitting TRBD2. The CDR3 runs 15 residues. After removal of 3 bases from V and 5 bases from J, the junction contained 9 bases not matched to a gene. Germline V gene sequence: CDR1 MNHNS, CDR2 SASEGT. CDR3 sequence reads: CASSDYGLARDEQYF. The CDR3 DNA follows: TGTGCCAGCAGTGATTACGGACTAGCCCGGGACGAGCAGTACTTC.

The V call is TRBV7-9, the J call TRBJ1-1; 7 bases align to TRBD1. Germline values: CDR1 SEHNR, CDR2 FQNEAQ (reference sequence). The length of the CDR3 is 13 residues. V shed 3 bases, J shed 3 bases, and the junction held 1 base outside the gene matches. The CDR3, as DNA: TGTGCCAGCAGCTTTACAGGGGACACTGAAGCTTTCTTT. Encoded protein: CASSFTGDTEAFF.

CDR3 protein: CASSRPGQFYNEQFF. CDR3 nucleotide sequence: TGTGCCAGCAGTCGACCGGGACAGTTCTACAATGAGCAGTTCTTC. The chain joins TRBV6-6 to TRBJ2-1, with 7 bases lining up with TRBD1. With V trimmed by 5 bases and J by 3 bases, 7 bases remained unmatched. The CDR3 is 15 residues long. CDR1 and CDR2 from the germline V gene are MNHNY and SVGAGI (reference sequence).

The chain carries TRBV3-1 (or the pseudogene TRBV3-2) and TRBJ2-1, with 11 bases lining up with TRBD2. This CDR3 region has 17 residues. After removal of 3 bases from V and 5 bases from J, the junction contained 9 bases not matched to a gene. From germline, CDR1 is LGHDT and CDR2 YNNKEL (reference sequence). CDR3 in DNA: TGTGCCAGCAGCCACCCGCTTACTAGCGGGAGTAACAATGAGCAGTTCTTC. Translated: CASSHPLTSGSNNEQFF.

This clone was picked up one time. The CDR3 loop reads CASSELRPALVSTEAFF. Written as DNA, the CDR3 is TGTGCCAGCAGTGAACTTCGTCCTGCATTGGTTAGCACTGAAGCTTTCTTT. The chain uses TRBV6-1 and TRBJ1-1; D gene ambiguous. CDR1 and CDR2 from the germline V gene are MNHNS and SASEGT. With 2 bases removed from V and 4 bases from J, the gap between germline ends came to 20 bases. The CDR3 runs to 17 residues.

The chain couples TRBV29-1 to TRBJ2-1; TRBD2 is a possible D gene (6 bases). Trimming pared 7 bases from V and 2 bases from J, leaving 12 bases between. CDR1 SQVTM and CDR2 ANQGSEA come from the germline V gene. This CDR3 comprises 13 residues. CDR3 nucleotide sequence: TGCAGCGGCGGGGCCAGCACCTACAATGAGCAGTTCTTC. Amino acids: CSGGASTYNEQFF.

The rearrangement uses TRBV3-1 (or the pseudogene TRBV3-2) and TRBJ1-6; D is ambiguous. Trimming left V 4 bases short and J 14 bases short, with 15 bases between. The germline gives CDR1 LGHDT, CDR2 YNNKEL (reference sequence). This CDR3 contains 13 residues. The CDR3 sequence: CASSPEVRGALHF. DNA for the CDR3: TGTGCCAGCAGCCCGGAGGTCCGAGGAGCCCTCCACTTT.

CDR3 sequence: CASSPLAGGGEQFF. Here the CDR3 DNA reads TGTGCCAGCAGCCCCCTGGCGGGAGGTGGTGAGCAGTTCTTC. The V gene is TRBV7-2, the J gene TRBJ2-1; 8 nucleotides agree with TRBD2. V shed 5 bases, J shed 9 bases, and the junction held 9 bases outside the gene matches. CDR3 length equals 14 residues. CDR1 SGHTA and CDR2 FQGNSA come from the germline V gene.

The chain couples TRBV28 to TRBJ1-2; unclear D gene. The CDR3 is 14 amino acids. Between the trimmed V and J ends, which lost 2 bases and 0 bases, there was a span of 7 bases. CDR1 and CDR2 from the germline V gene are MDHEN and SYDVKM. The CDR3 loop is CASSLGQANYGYTF. The CDR3 bases are TGTGCCAGCAGTTTAGGGCAGGCTAACTATGGCTACACCTTC.

The chain carries TRBV19 and TRBJ2-1; TRBD2 matches 14 bases. The CDR3 contains 15 residues. The V and J ends lost 8 bases and 2 bases, in that order; junction bases with no gene match: 2. The germline CDR1 and CDR2 sequences are LNHDA and SQIVND (reference sequence). The CDR3 bases are TGTGCCAGTGGGACTAGCGGGAGCACCTACAATGAGCAGTTCTTC. As protein: CASGTSGSTYNEQFF.